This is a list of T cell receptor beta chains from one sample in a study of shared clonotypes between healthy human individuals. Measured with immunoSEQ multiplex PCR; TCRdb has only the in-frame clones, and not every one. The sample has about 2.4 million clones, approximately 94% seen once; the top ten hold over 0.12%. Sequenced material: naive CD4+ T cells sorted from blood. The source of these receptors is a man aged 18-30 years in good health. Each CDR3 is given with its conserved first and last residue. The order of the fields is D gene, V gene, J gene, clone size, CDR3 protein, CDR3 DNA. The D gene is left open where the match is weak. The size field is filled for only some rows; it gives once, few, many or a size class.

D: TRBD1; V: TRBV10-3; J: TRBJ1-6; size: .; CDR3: CAISESGPGTGYSPLHF; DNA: TGTGCCATCAGTGAGTCGGGGCCCGGGACAGGTTATTCACCCCTCCACTTT
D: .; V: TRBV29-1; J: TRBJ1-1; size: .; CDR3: CSLEGGWGVNTEAFF; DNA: TGCAGCCTAGAGGGAGGATGGGGGGTGAACACTGAAGCTTTCTTT
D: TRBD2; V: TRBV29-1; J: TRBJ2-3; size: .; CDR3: CSVVRLGGRPIDTQYF; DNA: TGCAGCGTTGTACGACTCGGCGGGAGGCCGATAGATACGCAGTATTTT
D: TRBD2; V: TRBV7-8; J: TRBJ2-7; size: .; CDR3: CASSLGLAGGTGYEQYF; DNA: TGTGCCAGCAGCTTAGGTCTAGCGGGAGGTACGGGCTACGAGCAGTACTTC
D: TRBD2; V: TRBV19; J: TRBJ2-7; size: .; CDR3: CASSSTWGGSYEQYF; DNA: TGTGCCAGTAGTTCTACTTGGGGGGGCTCCTACGAGCAGTACTTC
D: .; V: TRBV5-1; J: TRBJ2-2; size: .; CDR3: CASFSGNTGELFF; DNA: TGCGCCAGCTTTAGCGGGAACACCGGGGAGCTGTTTTTT
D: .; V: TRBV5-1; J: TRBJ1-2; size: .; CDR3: CASSGDGKYGYTF; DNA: TGCGCCAGCAGTGGGGACGGAAAGTATGGCTACACCTTC
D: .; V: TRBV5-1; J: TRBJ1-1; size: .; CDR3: CASSFLGSMNTEAFF; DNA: TGCGCCAGCAGCTTTCTCGGCAGTATGAACACTGAAGCTTTCTTT
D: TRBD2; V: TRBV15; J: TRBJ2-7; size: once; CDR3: CATSRDIGLAGGEQYF; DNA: TGTGCCACCAGCAGAGATATAGGACTAGCGGGAGGCGAGCAGTACTTC
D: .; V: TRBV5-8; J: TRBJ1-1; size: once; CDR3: CASSPRPLPNTEAFF; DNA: TGTGCCAGCAGCCCCCGGCCTTTACCGAACACTGAAGCTTTCTTT
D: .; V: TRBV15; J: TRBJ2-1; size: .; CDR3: CATSRDLGGLAYNEQFF; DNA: TGTGCCACCAGCAGAGATCTTGGCGGGCTAGCGTACAATGAGCAGTTCTTC
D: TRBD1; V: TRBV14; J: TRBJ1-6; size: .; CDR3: CASSQPGGLSNSPLHF; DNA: TGTGCCAGCAGCCAGCCAGGGGGTTTAAGTAATTCACCCCTCCACTTT
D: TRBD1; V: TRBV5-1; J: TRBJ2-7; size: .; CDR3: CASADRGDSYEQYF; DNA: TGCGCCAGCGCGGACAGGGGTGACTCCTACGAGCAGTACTTC
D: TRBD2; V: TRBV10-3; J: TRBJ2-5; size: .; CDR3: CAISGTSGPRETQYF; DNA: TGTGCCATCAGTGGGACTAGCGGACCCCGAGAGACCCAGTACTTC
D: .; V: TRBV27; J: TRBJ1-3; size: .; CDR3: CASSPRGTTVSGNTIYF; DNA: TGTGCCAGCAGTCCTAGAGGGACAACCGTCTCTGGAAACACCATATATTTT
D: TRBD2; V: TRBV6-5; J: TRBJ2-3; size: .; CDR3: CASKQAGSTDTQYF; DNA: TGTGCCAGCAAGCAAGCGGGGAGCACAGATACGCAGTATTTT
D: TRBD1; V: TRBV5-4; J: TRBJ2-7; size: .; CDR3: CASSFGDRVTYEQYF; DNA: TGTGCCAGCAGCTTTGGGGACAGGGTTACCTACGAGCAGTACTTC
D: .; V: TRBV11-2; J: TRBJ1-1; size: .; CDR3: CASSPLKGPKSEAFF; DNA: TGTGCCAGCAGCCCGCTCAAAGGACCGAAGAGTGAAGCTTTCTTT
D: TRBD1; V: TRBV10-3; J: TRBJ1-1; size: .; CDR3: CANGQGGTEAFF; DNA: TGTGCCAACGGACAGGGGGGAACTGAAGCTTTCTTT
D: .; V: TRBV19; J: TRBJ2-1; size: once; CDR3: CASSSGTSKRSYNEQFF; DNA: TGTGCCAGTAGCTCCGGGACTTCAAAAAGATCCTACAATGAGCAGTTCTTC
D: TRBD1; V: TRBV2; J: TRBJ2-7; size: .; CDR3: CANSRDSGSYEQYF; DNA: TGTGCCAATTCTAGGGACAGTGGCTCCTACGAGCAGTACTTC
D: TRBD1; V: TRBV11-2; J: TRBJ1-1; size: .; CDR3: CASSLPGTGVGKAFF; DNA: TGTGCCAGCAGCTTACCTGGGACAGGGGTGGGTAAAGCTTTCTTT
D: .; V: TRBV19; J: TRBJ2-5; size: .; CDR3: CASSIGLTGETQYF; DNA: TGTGCCAGTAGTATAGGGTTGACGGGAGAGACCCAGTACTTC
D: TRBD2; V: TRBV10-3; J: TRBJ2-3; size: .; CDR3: CAIAGSGDTDTQYF; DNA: TGTGCCATCGCCGGTAGCGGGGACACAGATACGCAGTATTTT
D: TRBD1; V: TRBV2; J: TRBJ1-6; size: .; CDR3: CASIQQGASNSPLHF; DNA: TGTGCCAGCATTCAGCAGGGGGCCTCTAATTCACCCCTCCACTTT
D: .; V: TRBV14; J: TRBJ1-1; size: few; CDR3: CASSQDMGRINAFF; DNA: TGTGCCAGCAGCCAAGACATGGGCAGGATCAACGCTTTCTTT
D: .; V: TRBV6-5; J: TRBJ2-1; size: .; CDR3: CASSSRREQFF; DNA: TGTGCCAGCAGTTCTCGACGTGAGCAGTTCTTC
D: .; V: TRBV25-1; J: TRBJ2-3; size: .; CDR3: CASARRGDTQYF; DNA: TGTGCCAGCGCCCGCCGGGGTGATACGCAGTATTTT
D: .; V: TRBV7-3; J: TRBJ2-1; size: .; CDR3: CASSLVGGSSYNEQFF; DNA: TGTGCCAGCAGCTTAGTCGGGGGCAGCTCCTACAATGAGCAGTTCTTC
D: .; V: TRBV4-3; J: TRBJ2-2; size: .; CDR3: CASSQVVGGATVGKGELFF; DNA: TGCGCCAGCAGCCAAGTGGTGGGTGGTGCGACTGTCGGAAAAGGGGAGCTGTTTTTT
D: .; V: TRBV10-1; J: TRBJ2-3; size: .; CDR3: CASSEQGSSAGTDTQYF; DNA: TGCGCCAGCAGTGAGCAAGGATCGAGCGCGGGAACAGATACGCAGTATTTT
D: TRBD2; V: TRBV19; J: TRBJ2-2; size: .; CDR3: CASSGSGGPGRTGELFF; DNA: TGTGCCAGTAGCGGGAGCGGGGGGCCGGGTAGGACCGGGGAGCTGTTTTTT
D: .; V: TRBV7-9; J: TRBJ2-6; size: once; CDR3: CASSLEGRSWGANVLTF; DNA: TGTGCCAGCAGCTTAGAGGGACGGAGTTGGGGGGCCAACGTCCTGACTTTC
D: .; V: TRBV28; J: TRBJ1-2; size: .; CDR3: CASSLRHAGYTF; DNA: TGTGCCAGCAGTTTAAGACACGCCGGCTACACCTTC
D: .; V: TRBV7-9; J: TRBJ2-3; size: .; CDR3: CASSFETDTQYF; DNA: TGTGCCAGCAGCTTTGAGACAGATACGCAGTATTTT
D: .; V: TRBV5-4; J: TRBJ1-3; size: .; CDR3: CASSPQGSGNTIYF; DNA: TGTGCCAGCAGCCCACAGGGCTCTGGAAACACCATATATTTT
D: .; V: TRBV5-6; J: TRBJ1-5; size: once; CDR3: CASSLYLGAQPQHF; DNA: TGTGCCAGCAGCTTATACCTGGGGGCTCAGCCCCAGCATTTT
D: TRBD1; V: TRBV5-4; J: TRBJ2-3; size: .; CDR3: CASSFGQGATDTQYF; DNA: TGTGCCAGCAGTTTCGGACAGGGGGCTACAGATACGCAGTATTTT
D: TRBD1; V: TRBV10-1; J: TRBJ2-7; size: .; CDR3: CASSPRDRGYEQYF; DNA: TGCGCCAGCAGCCCCCGGGACAGGGGATACGAGCAGTACTTC
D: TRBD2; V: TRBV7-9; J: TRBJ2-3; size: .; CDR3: CASSSPGLAGEGSTDTQYF; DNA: TGTGCCAGCAGCTCCCCGGGACTAGCGGGAGAGGGTAGCACAGATACGCAGTATTTT